This T cell receptor (beta chain) was identified in a study of T-cell memory formation after mild COVID-19. Study-wide background: Largely donor-specific sequence clusters came from a couple of donors. Study observations and caveats: Whether day 37 second-wave clones are SARS-CoV-2-specific was not confirmed. Cross-reactive memory seemingly joined, as some responding clones were found in pre-infection memory. Clones which contracted sat mainly in CM and EM if CD4+, and in EMRA if CD8+.

The CDR3 spans 14 residues. Trimming shortened V by 3 bases and J by 5 bases, and 13 bases separated the two germline ends. Germline V gives CDR1 MGHRA, CDR2 YSYEKL. In TCRdb, the 5' RACE reads were re-called with MiXCR into one record per CDR3 protein. The table shows 250,000 to 300,000 distinct CDR3 sequences, with around 15% occurring only once. In this sample, this clonotype turned up a few times. Its antigen is undetermined. This chain links TRBV4-1 with TRBJ2-5, with D uncertain. The sequence came from a man aged 18-30 years who had mild COVID-19 (a few samples of this study predate the infection). Cell type and time point are not known. The sample was PBMCs or a T cell subset sorted from them (not recorded which). The CDR3 bases are TGCGCCAGCAGCCAGGGAATGTGGTCCGAGACCCAGTACTTC. Encoded protein: CASSQGMWSETQYF.